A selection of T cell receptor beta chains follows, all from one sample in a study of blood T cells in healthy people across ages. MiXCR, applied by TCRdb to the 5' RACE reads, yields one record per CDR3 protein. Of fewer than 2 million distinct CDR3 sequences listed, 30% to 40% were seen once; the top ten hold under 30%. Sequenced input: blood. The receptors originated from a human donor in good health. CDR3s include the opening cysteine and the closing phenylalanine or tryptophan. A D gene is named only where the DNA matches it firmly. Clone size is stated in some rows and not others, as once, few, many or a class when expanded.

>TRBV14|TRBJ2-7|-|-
CASGMGGAPYEQYF
TGTGCCAGCGGCATGGGGGGGGCACCCTACGAGCAGTACTTC
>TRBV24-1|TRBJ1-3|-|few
CATSAVDLLNLILGNTIYF
TGTGCCACCAGTGCCGTGGACTTGCTCAACCTAATTCTTGGAAACACCATATATTTT
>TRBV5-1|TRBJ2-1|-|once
CASSLAWLATYNEQFF
TGCGCCAGCAGCTTGGCGTGGCTAGCGACCTACAATGAGCAGTTCTTC
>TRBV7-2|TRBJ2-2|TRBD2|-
CASSFSAGVIGELFF
TGTGCCAGCAGCTTTTCGGCGGGGGTAATCGGGGAGCTGTTTTTT
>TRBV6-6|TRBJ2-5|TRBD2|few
CASLAGGWETQYF
TGTGCCAGCTTAGCGGGGGGATGGGAGACCCAGTACTTC
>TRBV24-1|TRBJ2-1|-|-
CAISDYGIFSYNEQFF
TGTGCCATCAGTGATTACGGGATATTCTCCTACAATGAGCAGTTCTTC
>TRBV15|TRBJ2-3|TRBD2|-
CATSRGLATDTQYF
TGTGCCACCAGCAGGGGACTAGCGACAGATACGCAGTATTTT
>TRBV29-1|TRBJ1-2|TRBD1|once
CSLTRQGPYYGYTF
TGCAGCTTAACGCGACAGGGTCCGTACTATGGCTACACCTTC
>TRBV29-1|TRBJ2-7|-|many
CSVERLRTEGNEQYF
TGCAGCGTTGAGCGGTTAAGGACAGAAGGAAACGAGCAGTACTTC
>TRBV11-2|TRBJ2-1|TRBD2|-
CASSQGLAVNEQFF
TGTGCCAGCAGCCAGGGACTAGCGGTAAATGAGCAGTTCTTC
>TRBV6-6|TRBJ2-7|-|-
CASSSHQNEQYF
TGTGCCAGCAGTTCCCATCAGAACGAGCAGTACTTC
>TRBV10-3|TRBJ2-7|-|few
CAISDDGSYEQYF
TGTGCCATCAGTGACGACGGCTCCTACGAGCAGTACTTC
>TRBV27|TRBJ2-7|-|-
CASSMQRSSYEQYF
TGTGCCAGCAGTATGCAAAGGAGCTCCTACGAGCAGTACTTC
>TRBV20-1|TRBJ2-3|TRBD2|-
CSAIGLAGGRGSGTDTQYF
TGCAGTGCTATTGGTCTAGCGGGGGGGCGTGGTTCCGGCACAGATACGCAGTATTTT
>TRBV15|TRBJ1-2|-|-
CATSRDMFRGWLGGYTF
TGTGCCACCAGCAGAGATATGTTCAGGGGATGGCTGGGCGGCTACACCTTC
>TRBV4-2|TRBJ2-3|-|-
CASSQDRRFAPSRDTQYF
TGTGCCAGCAGCCAAGATCGACGCTTCGCTCCTAGCAGAGATACGCAGTATTTT
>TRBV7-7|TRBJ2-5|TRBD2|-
CASSRPGLQETQYF
TGTGCTAGCAGTCGACCGGGACTACAAGAGACCCAGTACTTC
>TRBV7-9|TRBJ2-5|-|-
CASSPGVEIQYF
TGTGCCAGTAGCCCGGGGGTTGAGATCCAGTACTTC
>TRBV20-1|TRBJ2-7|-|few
CSAGDLLTCEQYF
TGCAGTGCCGGGGACCTCCTGACCTGCGAGCAGTACTTC
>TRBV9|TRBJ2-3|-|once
CASSGQSDTQYF
TGTGCCAGCAGCGGACAGTCAGATACGCAGTATTTT
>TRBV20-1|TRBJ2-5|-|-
CSARDGGKETQYF
TGCAGTGCTAGAGATGGAGGGAAAGAGACCCAGTACTTC
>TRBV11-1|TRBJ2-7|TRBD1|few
CASSLWMTGDEQYF
TGTGCCAGCAGCTTATGGATGACAGGGGACGAGCAGTACTTC
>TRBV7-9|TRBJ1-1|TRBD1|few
CASSNPGQGGTEAFF
TGTGCCAGCAGCAACCCGGGACAGGGTGGCACTGAAGCTTTCTTT
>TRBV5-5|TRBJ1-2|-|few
CASSSRTDSYGNTF
TGTGCCAGCAGCTCCAGGACCGACAGTTACGGCAACACCTTC
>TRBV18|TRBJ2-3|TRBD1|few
CASSPDRVGTGLTDTQYF
TGTGCCAGCTCACCCGACCGTGTTGGGACAGGGCTAACAGATACGCAGTATTTT
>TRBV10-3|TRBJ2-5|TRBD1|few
CAISEGDRGDETQYF
TGTGCCATCAGTGAAGGGGACAGGGGGGATGAGACCCAGTACTTC
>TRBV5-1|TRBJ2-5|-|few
CASSPRHSSRGETQYF
TGCGCCAGCAGCCCGAGGCACTCCTCCCGAGGGGAGACCCAGTACTTC
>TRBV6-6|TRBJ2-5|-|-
CASRKGGEETQYF
TGTGCCAGCAGGAAAGGGGGGGAGGAGACCCAGTACTTC
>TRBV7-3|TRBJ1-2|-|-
CASSLPGGNGYTF
TGTGCCAGCAGTCTTCCTGGGGGAAATGGCTACACCTTC
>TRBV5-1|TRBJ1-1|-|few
CASNRGTTNTEAFF
TGCGCCAGCAATAGGGGGACAACGAACACTGAAGCTTTCTTT
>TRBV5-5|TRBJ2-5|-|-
CASSMLNEETQYF
TGTGCCAGCAGCATGTTAAATGAAGAGACCCAGTACTTC
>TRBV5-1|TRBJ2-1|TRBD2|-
CASSSPLTTSGDYNEQFF
TGCGCCAGCAGCTCCCCCCTAACTACTAGCGGGGACTACAATGAGCAGTTCTTC
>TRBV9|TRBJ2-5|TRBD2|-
CASTSGGGQETQYF
TGTGCCAGCACAAGCGGGGGGGGACAAGAGACCCAGTACTTC
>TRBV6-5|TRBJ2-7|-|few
CASGQNYEQYF
TGTGCCAGCGGCCAAAACTACGAGCAGTACTTC
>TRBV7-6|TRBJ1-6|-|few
CASSLGQKQSPLHF
TGTGCCAGCAGCTTAGGGCAGAAGCAATCACCCCTCCACTTT
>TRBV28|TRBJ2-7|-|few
CASKDNSYEQYF
TGTGCCAGCAAGGACAACTCCTACGAGCAGTACTTC
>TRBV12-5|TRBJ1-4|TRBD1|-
CASGLAKQGEGEKLFF
TGTGCTAGTGGTTTGGCGAAACAGGGGGAGGGAGAAAAACTGTTTTTT
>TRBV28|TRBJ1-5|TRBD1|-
CASSRRGQGDQPQHF
TGTGCCAGCAGTAGACGGGGACAGGGCGATCAGCCCCAGCATTTT
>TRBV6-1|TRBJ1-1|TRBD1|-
CASSGKTGGKTEAFF
TGTGCCAGCAGTGGAAAGACAGGGGGAAAGACTGAAGCTTTCTTT
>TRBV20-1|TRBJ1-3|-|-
CSASPRSVVDGNTIYF
TGCAGTGCTAGCCCTCGATCTGTCGTGGACGGAAACACCATATATTTT
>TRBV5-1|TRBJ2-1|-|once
CASSLRAVGYNEQFF
TGCGCCAGCAGCTTGAGGGCGGTGGGATACAATGAGCAGTTCTTC
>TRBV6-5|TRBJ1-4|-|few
CASRTERRRANEKLFF
TGTGCCAGCAGGACCGAGCGCCGTAGGGCTAATGAAAAACTGTTTTTT
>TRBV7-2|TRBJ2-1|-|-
CVSQGQGSTSSYNEQCF
TGTGTCAGCCAGGGGCAGGGTTCGACCAGCTCCTACAATGAGCAGTGCTTC
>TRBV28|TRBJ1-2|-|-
CASSDDLYTF
TGTGCCAGCAGTGACGACCTCTACACCTTC
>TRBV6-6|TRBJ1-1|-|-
CASSYIYGGAKNTEAFF
TGTGCCAGCAGTTACATTTACGGGGGCGCAAAGAACACTGAAGCTTTCTTT